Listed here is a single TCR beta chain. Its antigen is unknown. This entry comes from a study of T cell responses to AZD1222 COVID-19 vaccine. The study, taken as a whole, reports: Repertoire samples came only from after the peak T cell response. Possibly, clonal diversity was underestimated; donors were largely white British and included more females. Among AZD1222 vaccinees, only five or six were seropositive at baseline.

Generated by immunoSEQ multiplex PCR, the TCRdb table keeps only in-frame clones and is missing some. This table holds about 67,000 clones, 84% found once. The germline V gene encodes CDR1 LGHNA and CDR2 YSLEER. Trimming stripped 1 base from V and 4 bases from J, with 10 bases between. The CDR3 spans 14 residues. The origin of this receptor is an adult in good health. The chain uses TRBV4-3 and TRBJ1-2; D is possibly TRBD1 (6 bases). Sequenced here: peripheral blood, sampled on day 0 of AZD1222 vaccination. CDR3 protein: CASSQGQASYGYTF. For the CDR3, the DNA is TGCGCCAGCAGCCAAGGACAGGCCTCCTATGGCTACACCTTC.